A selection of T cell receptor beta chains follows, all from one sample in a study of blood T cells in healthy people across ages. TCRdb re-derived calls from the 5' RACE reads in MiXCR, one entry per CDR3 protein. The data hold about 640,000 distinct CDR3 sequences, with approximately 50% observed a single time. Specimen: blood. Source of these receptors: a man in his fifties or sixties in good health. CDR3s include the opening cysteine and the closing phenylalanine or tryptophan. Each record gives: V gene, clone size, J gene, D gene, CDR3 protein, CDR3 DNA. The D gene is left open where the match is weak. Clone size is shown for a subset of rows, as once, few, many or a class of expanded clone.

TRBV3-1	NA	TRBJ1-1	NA	CASSRVGGAMNTEAFF	TGTGCCAGCAGCCGAGTAGGAGGAGCCATGAACACTGAAGCTTTCTTT
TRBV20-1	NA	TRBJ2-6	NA	CSARDRLGAQTGANVLTF	TGCAGTGCTAGAGACCGGTTGGGAGCGCAGACTGGGGCCAACGTCCTGACTTTC
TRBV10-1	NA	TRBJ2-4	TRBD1	CASSPGTGDYLAKNIQYF	TGCGCCAGCAGCCCCGGGACAGGAGATTACCTAGCCAAAAACATTCAGTACTTC
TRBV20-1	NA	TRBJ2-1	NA	CSARDWASSAEQFF	TGCAGTGCTAGAGATTGGGCTAGTTCGGCTGAGCAGTTCTTC
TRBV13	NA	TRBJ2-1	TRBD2	CASSLSPYGLAGNNEQFF	TGTGCCAGCAGCTTAAGCCCTTATGGACTAGCGGGGAACAATGAGCAGTTCTTC
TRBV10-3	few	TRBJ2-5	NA	CAISEGGWETQYF	TGTGCCATCAGTGAAGGGGGGTGGGAGACCCAGTACTTC
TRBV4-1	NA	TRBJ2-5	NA	CASSQEGDTNQETQYF	TGCGCCAGCAGCCAAGAAGGGGACACAAACCAAGAGACCCAGTACTTC
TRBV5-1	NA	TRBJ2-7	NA	CASSPTLLGAYEQYF	TGCGCCAGCAGCCCTACCCTCCTGGGGGCCTACGAGCAGTACTTC
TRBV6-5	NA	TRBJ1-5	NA	CASSRNREGQPQHF	TGTGCCAGCAGTCGTAACAGGGAAGGTCAGCCCCAGCATTTT
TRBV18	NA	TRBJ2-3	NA	CASSPTRNTDTQYF	TGTGCCAGCTCTCCCACGCGGAACACAGATACGCAGTATTTT
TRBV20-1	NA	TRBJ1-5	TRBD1	CSVTTGFNQPQHF	TGCAGTGTCACGACAGGGTTTAATCAGCCCCAGCATTTT
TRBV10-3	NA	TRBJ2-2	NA	CAISGGSRTGELFF	TGTGCCATCAGTGGTGGGTCGAGGACCGGGGAGCTGTTTTTT
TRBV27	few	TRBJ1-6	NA	CASSPQGYSPLHF	TGTGCCAGCAGTCCCCAGGGATATTCACCCCTCCACTTT
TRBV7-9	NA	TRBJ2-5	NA	CASSPRDNAETQYF	TGTGCCAGCAGCCCCAGGGACAACGCAGAGACCCAGTACTTC
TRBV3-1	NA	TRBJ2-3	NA	CASSQVGSRTDTQYF	TGTGCCAGCAGCCAAGTTGGGTCACGCACAGATACGCAGTATTTT
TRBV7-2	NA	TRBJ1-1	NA	CASSPAKFTEAFF	TGTGCCAGCAGTCCCGCGAAGTTCACTGAAGCTTTCTTT
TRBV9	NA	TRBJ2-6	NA	CASSVTVSGANVLTF	TGTGCCAGCAGCGTCACAGTGTCTGGGGCCAACGTCCTGACTTTC
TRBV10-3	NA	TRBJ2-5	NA	CAISESQGGETQYF	TGTGCCATCAGTGAGAGCCAGGGGGGAGAGACCCAGTACTTC
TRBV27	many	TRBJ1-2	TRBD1	CASSPIGDRVYGYTF	TGTGCCAGCAGCCCTATCGGGGACAGGGTGTATGGCTACACCTTC
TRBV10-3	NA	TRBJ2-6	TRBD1	CAVPGQARSGANVLTF	TGTGCCGTGCCGGGACAGGCTCGCTCTGGGGCCAACGTCCTGACTTTC
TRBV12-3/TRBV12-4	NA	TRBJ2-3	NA	CASSRRTPRTDTQYF	TGTGCCAGCAGTCGCCGGACTCCCCGCACAGATACGCAGTATTTT
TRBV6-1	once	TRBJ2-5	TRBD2	CASRGLGGRYQETQYF	TGTGCCAGCAGGGGACTAGGTGGCAGGTACCAAGAGACCCAGTACTTC